This TCR beta chain was found in a study of T cells in Graves' hyperthyroidism and ophthalmopathy. Study in general: Before any treatment, at initial diagnosis, peripheral blood was collected.

Blood was obtained at the first hyperthyroidism diagnosis, which preceded any ophthalmopathy symptoms. The PBMCs were taken from about 10 ml of fresh peripheral blood. There are 14 residues in the CDR3. Looked up from germline, CDR1 is SEHNR and CDR2 is FQNEAQ (reference sequence). V gave up 1 base and J gave up 3 bases, with 9 bases separating them. Amplified TCR beta CDR3 regions derived from RNA transcripts. In the first-round RT-PCR of the TCR CDR3, the HTBI primer set was used. TCRdb reanalysed the multiplex PCR reads using MiXCR and keeps one entry per CDR3 protein. The sample contains around 240,000 distinct CDR3 sequences, just over 14% of which appear only once.

The source material was blood. This chain links TRBV7-9 with TRBJ1-1; possible D gene TRBD1, 5 bases. The origin of this receptor is a woman aged 40 to 55 with Graves' hyperthyroidism that later progressed to Graves' ophthalmopathy. CDR3 in DNA: TGTGCCAGCAGCTTAGAGTCAGGGTACACTGAAGCTTTCTTT. It translates to CASSLESGYTEAFF.